The entry that follows covers one T cell receptor beta chain sequence. What antigen it recognizes has not been identified. Base qualities are missing; no much larger clone stands one base away. The data are from a study of T cell responses to AZD1222 COVID-19 vaccine (dated by TCRdb to the early 2020s). About the study as a whole: AZD1222 recipients whose second dose came at about 4 weeks and those whose second dose came at about 12 weeks were combined into one group, since spike-specific TCR depth and breadth did not differ between the two schedules. TCR sequencing covered roughly 230 trial participants: 207 given two doses of AZD1222 and approximately 25 given two doses of MenACWY control vaccine. Trial participants were enrolled by age into 18-55, 56-69 and 70-plus year subgroups, with approximately 150, 28 and 58 TCR-sequenced participants respectively. Broader findings and caveats from the paper: Vaccine-associated CD4 TCRs spanned the whole spike protein, with dominant responses in regions 160-218 and 743-854. A significant rise in spike-specific TCR breadth and depth was observed after two AZD1222 doses relative to day 0 and relative to MenACWY recipients. Because no day 14 peak-response samples were available, the repertoires could be characterized only after the peak T cell response. Conclusions about previously exposed vaccinees are limited because only a handful of AZD1222 recipients were SARS-CoV-2 seropositive at baseline. The 56-69-year group was small, and its depth increase did not reach significance, likely because of low power. Most participants were white British and females outnumbered males, and the authors suggested that clonal diversity may have been underestimated. Nearly half of unique spike-specific TCRs reportedly recognized epitopes outside regions mutated in the B.1.351 and B.1.1.7 variants.

The CDR3 regions of human TCRbeta chains were analyzed by immunosequencing. Concerning the study's data processing: TCRs in the repertoires were matched against a reference library of SARS-CoV-2-specific TCRs that had been generated with the MIRA antigen-specificity platform. Breadth was defined as the fraction of unique TCRs that were SARS-CoV-2-associated, and depth was defined as the fraction of total T cells that were SARS-CoV-2-associated. Using the MIRA data, every spike-specific TCR was mapped to the spike region that the TCR reacted to and assigned to either a CD4 or a CD8 class. Log10-transformed breadth and depth values were compared by one-way ANOVA with Sidak's multiple comparisons tests. TCRdb obtained this table from immuneACCESS and retained in-frame rearrangements with V and J assigned. These tables miss some clones; where compared with another copy, unresolved V genes account for less than half of the shortfall, and the remainder is unexplained. V, J and clone size were drawn from that table, and D and trimming were deduced from the DNA. This sample lists over 95,000 clones; approximately 89% were detected once. The ten largest clones capture around 4.3% of the sample.

There are 14 amino acids in the CDR3, from cysteine to phenylalanine inclusive. Of all the DNA, just the CDR3 is kept, 42 bases in frame from base 1. V is cut back by 4 bases and J by 10 bases, with 12 bases in the junction unmatched. CDR1 and CDR2 were assigned from the germline V gene (reference sequence) as SEHNR and FQNEAQ. The time point label for this specimen denotes: baseline before first vaccination. Vaccinee samples were obtained from the UK trials COV001 and COV002, which included a single-blind randomized controlled phase 2/3 trial of AZD1222 (ChAdOx1 nCoV-19) in healthy adults. For TCRbeta chain sequencing, PBMC samples from trial participants were taken at day 0 and at day 28 after the second dose.

The clonotype originates from an adult in good health. Sample: peripheral blood, taken on day 0 of AZD1222 vaccination. The rearranged segments are TRBV7-9 and TRBJ2-5; TRBD1 fits 7 bases in the junction. The CDR3 reads as follows: CASSWDSLREGQYF. The bases are TGTGCCAGCAGCTGGGACAGCCTAAGAGAGGGCCAGTACTTC.